The 29 T cell receptor beta chains given below trace back to one sample, sequenced in a study of T cell repertoires in aging, cancer and after chemotherapy. A mixed TRB-A/B primer pool amplified rearranged TRB by multiplex touch-down PCR. TCRdb called the multiplex PCR reads again in MiXCR, with one record for every CDR3 protein. The data contain about 2,600 distinct CDR3 sequences, roughly 45% of them seen just once; the ten biggest clones take up roughly 7.5%. TCR beta rearrangements were amplified from peripheral blood genomic DNA. The sample was blood. All receptors come from a human donor with a blood cancer.

The table lists this clonotype with a few counts. The chain uses TRBV6-5 and TRBJ1-6; 7 bases line up with TRBD1. Germline-derived CDR1 and CDR2 are MNHEY and SVGAGI. CDR3 length: 15 amino acids. Trimming cost V 5 bases and J 6 bases; bases outside gene matches: 7. The CDR3 region is CASSLYTGVNSPLHF. In DNA, the CDR3 is TGTGCCAGCAGTCTCTACACAGGGGTTAATTCACCCCTCCACTTT.

For this clonotype: A much larger clone lies a single base off, so this may be a read error. The chain has TRBV29-1 and TRBJ2-5; no definite D call. V was pared by 3 bases and J by 4 bases, with 15 bases between. Germline V gives CDR1 SQVTM, CDR2 ANQGSEA. CDR3 size: 14 residues. This chain's CDR3 is CSVDCAIRGETQYF. In DNA, the CDR3 is TGCAGCGTTGACTGTGCAATCAGAGGAGAGACCCAGTACTTC.

This clonotype is deemed large. The J gene is TRBJ1-2, the V gene TRBV29-1, with TRBD1 matching 9 bases. The CDR3 length is 12 residues. Germline assignment: CDR1 SQVTM and CDR2 ANQGSEA. J lost 4 bases, V lost 4 bases, and 1 base had no gene match. CDR3 sequence (DNA): TGCAGCGTTGGGGACAGGGCCTATGGCTACACCTTC. Its translation: CSVGDRAYGYTF.

The chain links TRBV7-2 to TRBJ2-7, with TRBD2 identical over 13 bases. CDR3 size: 14 residues. With 5 bases clipped from V and 4 bases from J, the junction kept 2 bases outside the gene matches. In germline, CDR1 is SGHTA, CDR2 FQGNSA. The CDR3 reads CASSVTSGGYEQYF. As DNA, the CDR3 is TGTGCCAGCAGCGTGACTAGCGGGGGGTACGAGCAGTACTTC.

This chain connects TRBV7-2 to TRBJ1-6; 9 bases align to TRBD1. Per the germline V gene, CDR1 is SGHTA and CDR2 is FQGNSA. V lost 8 bases, J lost 10 bases, and 6 bases stayed unmatched. The CDR3 length is 13 residues. As DNA, the CDR3 is TGTGCCAGCGGCCGGGACAGGGTATCACCCCTCCACTTT. This encodes CASGRDRVSPLHF.

The V and J genes are TRBV20-1 and TRBJ1-2; no firm D call. Looked up from germline, CDR1 is DFQATT and CDR2 is SNEGSKA (reference sequence). With 0 bases removed from V and 8 bases from J, the gap between germline ends came to 7 bases. The length of the CDR3 is 11 residues. The CDR3 nucleotides are TGCAGTGCTAGAGACCCTCTAGGCTACACCTTC. Translation: CSARDPLGYTF.

The chain links TRBV7-6 to TRBJ2-1; no clear D. Trimming took 1 base from V and 0 from J, leaving 16 bases between them. The germline V gene has CDR1 SGHVS and CDR2 FNYEAQ. The CDR3 loop spans 18 amino acids. The chain's CDR3 is CASSLVSTQRNSYNEQFF. CDR3 nucleotides: TGTGCCAGCAGCTTAGTTTCGACCCAGCGCAACTCCTACAATGAGCAGTTCTTC.

This chain joins TRBV29-1 and TRBJ2-1; TRBD1 matches at 8 bases. V lost 4 bases and J lost 7; bases outside the gene matches: 15. This CDR3 comprises 16 residues. Germline V gene sequence: CDR1 SQVTM, CDR2 ANQGSEA. CDR3 bases: TGCAGCGTTGCAGGAGGGGCCGGGACAGGTGGGAATGAGCAGTTCTTC. Translating it yields CSVAGGAGTGGNEQFF.

V gene TRBV11-1 combines with J gene TRBJ2-1; possibly TRBD2 for D (6 bases). CDR3 length: 16 amino acids. The V end was cut by 4 bases, the J end by 0 bases, with 13 bases between. The V gene's germline CDR1 is SGHAT and CDR2 FQDESV (reference sequence). CDR3 region: CASSSPLAPSYNEQFF. DNA for the CDR3: TGTGCCAGCAGCTCCCCCCTAGCGCCCTCCTACAATGAGCAGTTCTTC.

This clonotype qualifies as large (0.1 to 1%). The gene calls are TRBV29-1 and TRBJ2-7; D might be TRBD1 or TRBD2, each matching 5 bases. The CDR3 length is 13 residues. Trimming cost V 7 bases and J 3 bases, with 16 bases left between them. Germline V lookup: CDR1 SQVTM, CDR2 ANQGSEA. CDR3 loop: CSARTGRNYEQYF. The CDR3 nucleotides are TGCAGCGCACGTACGGGACGGAACTACGAGCAGTACTTC.

The chain uses TRBV30 and TRBJ1-2; D is undetermined. Germline assignment: CDR1 GTSNPN and CDR2 SVGIG (reference sequence). With 2 bases removed from V and 6 bases from J, the gap between germline ends came to 16 bases. CDR3 length equals 14 residues. The CDR3 loop is CAWSKNTFYHGYTF. The CDR3 DNA is TGTGCCTGGAGTAAGAACACCTTCTACCATGGCTACACCTTC.

This clonotype was observed a handful of times. The chain's CDR3 is CASSRGINTGELFF. The CDR3 DNA follows: TGTGCCAGCAGCCGCGGGATAAACACCGGGGAGCTGTTTTTT. V usage is TRBV6-5 and J usage is TRBJ2-2, with D perhaps matching TRBD2 (6 bases). CDR3 size: 14 residues. From germline, CDR1 is MNHEY and CDR2 SVGAGI. The V gene lost 6 bases and the J gene lost 2 bases, with 10 bases spanning the gap.

This clonotype was observed once. This may come from a read error, since a much larger clone is one base off. The rearrangement links TRBV29-1 to TRBJ1-2, with 9 bases lining up with TRBD1. Germline-derived CDR1 and CDR2 are SQVTM and ANQGSEA. CDR3 length: 12 residues. CDR3 residues: CSVGDRAYGYNF. The CDR3 DNA reads TGCAGCGTTGGGGACAGGGCCTATGGCTACAACTTC.

This chain links TRBV11-1 with TRBJ2-5; 7 nucleotides align to TRBD2. Unmatched junction bases numbered 6, after V lost 0 bases and J lost 2 bases. CDR1 and CDR2 (germline): SGHAT, FQDESV (reference sequence). The CDR3 is 16 amino acids. The CDR3 sequence: CASSLARASGQETQYF. In DNA, the CDR3 is TGTGCCAGCAGCTTAGCCAGGGCTAGCGGACAAGAGACCCAGTACTTC.

The CDR3 DNA reads TGTGCCAGCAGAAAAGGGCCTGGAAACACCATATATTTT. Its protein product is CASRKGPGNTIYF. V gene TRBV12-5 combines with J gene TRBJ1-3; D uncertain. CDR3 length equals 13 residues. Germline values: CDR1 LGHNT, CDR2 FRNRAP.

There are a few counts of this clonotype. The chain has TRBV6-6 and TRBJ2-7; D gene ambiguous. The CDR3 has 14 residues. Trimming left V 5 bases short and J 6 bases short, with 17 bases between. Germline V gene lookup returns CDR1 MNHNY and CDR2 SVGAGI (reference sequence). This chain's CDR3 is CASSMKDTLSEQYF. As DNA, the CDR3 is TGTGCCAGCAGTATGAAGGATACTTTATCCGAGCAGTACTTC.

About this clonotype itself: A much larger clone lies one base from this, so it may be a read error. The chain joins TRBV27 to TRBJ2-1; 7 nucleotides align to TRBD2. CDR1 MNHEY and CDR2 SMNVEV come from the germline V gene (reference sequence). This CDR3 contains 15 residues. DNA of the CDR3: TGTGCCAGCAGCTTGGGACCGTATACGGGGGGTGAGCATTTCTTC. This encodes CASSLGPYTGGEHFF.

The chain is built from TRBV29-1 and TRBJ1-1, with 7 bases identical to TRBD1. The CDR3 totals 14 residues. Unmatched junction bases numbered 9, after V lost 7 bases and J lost 1 base. The germline V gene encodes CDR1 SQVTM and CDR2 ANQGSEA. The CDR3 nucleotides are TGCAGCGCTGTCTTGACAGGGTGGAACACTGAAGCTTTCTTT. This codes for CSAVLTGWNTEAFF. The variable domain in full, with the rest retrieved from reference TRBV29-1 and TRBJ1-1, is SAVISQKPSRDICQRGTSLTIQCQVDSQVTMMFWYRQQPGQSLTLIATANQGSEATYESGFVIDKFPISRPNLTFSTLTVSNMSPEDSSIYLCSAVLTGWNTEAFFGQGTRLTVV.

The chain employs TRBV12-3 or TRBV12-4 and TRBJ2-5; D gene uncertain. The CDR3 is 13 residues long. The V gene lost 5 bases and the J gene lost 9 bases, with 16 bases spanning the gap. The CDR3 reads CASSIGPTTAQYF. The CDR3 bases are TGTGCCAGCAGTATAGGGCCTACAACCGCCCAGTACTTC.

V gene TRBV10-3 combines with J gene TRBJ1-3; D not resolved. CDR3 length: 15 residues. With 6 bases removed from V and 0 bases from J, the gap between germline ends came to 12 bases. Per the germline V gene, CDR1 is ENHRY and CDR2 is SYGVKD. The CDR3 region is CAISLGPNSGNTIYF. CDR3 DNA sequence: TGTGCCATCAGCTTAGGACCGAACTCTGGAAACACCATATATTTT.

This clonotype has only a few counts. The chain has TRBV5-6 and TRBJ2-7; D is uncertain. Trimming took off 3 bases at V and 0 bases at J, with 13 bases between the two ends. Germline CDR1 is SGHDT and CDR2 is YYEEEE. CDR3 size: 15 residues. CDR3 residues: CASSSLGQDSYEQYF. The CDR3 nucleotides are TGTGCCAGCAGCTCCCTCGGCCAGGACTCCTACGAGCAGTACTTC. The full variable domain, rest sourced from reference TRBV5-6 and TRBJ2-7, is DAGVTQSPTHLIKTRGQQVTLRCSPKSGHDTVSWYQQALGQGPQFIFQYYEEEERQRGNFPDRFSGHQFPNYSSELNVNALLLGDSALYLCASSSLGQDSYEQYFGPGTRLTVT.

This sequence joins TRBV7-2 and TRBJ2-5; D not resolved. The V gene's germline CDR1 is SGHTA and CDR2 FQGNSA. Trimming stripped 4 bases from V and 2 bases from J, with 8 bases between. The CDR3 spans 13 residues. The CDR3 DNA reads TGTGCCAGCAGCTCAGCGAGACAAGAGACCCAGTACTTC. As protein: CASSSARQETQYF.

V gene TRBV6-5 combines with J gene TRBJ2-2; D uncertain. Per germline, CDR1 MNHEY and CDR2 SVGAGI. This CDR3 is 15 amino acids long. Between the trimmed V and J ends, which lost 7 bases and 3 bases, there was a span of 15 bases. The CDR3 nucleotides are TGTGCCAGCACGATGATAGGCAGCCACACCGGGGAGCTGTTTTTT. This sequence encodes CASTMIGSHTGELFF.

The chain is built from TRBV12-3 or TRBV12-4 and TRBJ2-3, with TRBD2 matching over 9 bases. With 8 bases clipped from V and 9 bases from J, the junction kept 18 bases outside the gene matches. This CDR3 comprises 16 residues. This CDR3 reads CASFSGGGEVRGTQYF. Written as DNA, the CDR3 is TGTGCCAGCTTCTCCGGCGGGGGGGAGGTTAGGGGGACGCAGTATTTT.

In its sample, this clonotype was seen a few times. For the CDR3, the DNA is TGTGCCTGGAGTAGGGACACCAATCAGCCCCAGCATTTT. Protein product: CAWSRDTNQPQHF. V usage is TRBV30 and J usage is TRBJ1-5, with D perhaps TRBD1 (6 bases). The V end lost 2 bases, the J end lost 3 bases, and 8 bases lay between the germline ends. The CDR3 has 13 residues. Germline V gene lookup returns CDR1 GTSNPN and CDR2 SVGIG (reference sequence).

The V call is TRBV30, the J call TRBJ1-2; tentative D call: TRBD1 (5 bases). Between the trimmed V and J ends, which lost 8 bases and 3 bases, there was a span of 13 bases. Germline values: CDR1 GTSNPN, CDR2 SVGIG (reference sequence). The CDR3 sequence is 12 residues long. The CDR3 loop reads CASMGVDYGYTF. The CDR3 nucleotides are TGTGCCAGCATGGGGGTGGACTATGGCTACACCTTC.

The rearrangement links TRBV7-3 to TRBJ2-7; tentative D call: TRBD1 (6 bases). This CDR3 has 13 residues. V was cut by 6 bases and J by 3 bases, with 12 bases left in between. Germline CDR1 and CDR2: SGHTA and FQGTGA. This chain's CDR3 is CASSYSQGYEQYF. In DNA, the CDR3 is TGTGCCAGCAGTTACTCACAGGGCTACGAGCAGTACTTC.

This rearrangement joins TRBV6-1 to TRBJ2-5; D perhaps matches TRBD2 (5 bases). The CDR3 is made up of 15 amino acids. The V gene's germline CDR1 is MNHNS and CDR2 SASEGT. Trimming left V 5 bases short and J 5 bases short, with 18 bases between. CDR3 loop: CASSPTGSQRETQYF. CDR3 nucleotides: TGTGCCAGCAGTCCCACGGGGAGCCAACGGGAGACCCAGTACTTC.

This clonotype was counted only a few times. The gene calls are TRBV10-3 and TRBJ2-6; D is uncertain. This CDR3 is built from 17 residues. The V end lost 0 bases, the J end lost 0 bases, and 9 bases lay between the germline ends. CDR1 and CDR2 (germline): ENHRY, SYGVKD. CDR3 bases: TGTGCCATCAGTGAGTCAGAGGCCTTCTCTGGGGCCAACGTCCTGACTTTC. Its protein is CAISESEAFSGANVLTF.